This TCR beta chain was captured in a study of cytomegalovirus exposure and HLA in healthy donors. Germline CDR1 is LNHDA and CDR2 is SQIVND (reference sequence). The V and J ends lost 5 bases and 8 bases respectively, with 14 bases between them. This CDR3 comprises 13 residues. Primers: 60 Vbeta forward and 13 Jbeta reverse. TCRdb's copy holds only in-frame clones and misses some; the assay was immunoSEQ multiplex PCR. Found here are 150,000 or so clones, approximately 80% of them singletons; the top ten hold about an eighth. This TCR came from a middle-aged man in good health and CMV-seropositive. The V call is TRBV19, the J call TRBJ2-3; tentative D call: TRBD2 (6 bases). Specimen: PBMCs. The CDR3 DNA sequence: TGTGCCAGTAGTGACGGGAGTCTTGGTACGCAGTATTTT. Amino acid sequence: CASSDGSLGTQYF.